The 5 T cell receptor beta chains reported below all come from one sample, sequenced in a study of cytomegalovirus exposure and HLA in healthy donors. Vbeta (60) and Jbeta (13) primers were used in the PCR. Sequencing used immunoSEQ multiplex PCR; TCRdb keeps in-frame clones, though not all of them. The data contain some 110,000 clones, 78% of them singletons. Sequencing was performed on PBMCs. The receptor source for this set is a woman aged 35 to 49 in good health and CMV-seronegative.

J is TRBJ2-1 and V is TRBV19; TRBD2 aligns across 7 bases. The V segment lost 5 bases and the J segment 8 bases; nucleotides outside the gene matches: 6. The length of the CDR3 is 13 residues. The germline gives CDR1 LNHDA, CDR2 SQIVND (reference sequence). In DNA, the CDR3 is TGTGCCAGTAGTTCCAGAAGCGGGGATGAGCAGTTCTTC. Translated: CASSSRSGDEQFF.

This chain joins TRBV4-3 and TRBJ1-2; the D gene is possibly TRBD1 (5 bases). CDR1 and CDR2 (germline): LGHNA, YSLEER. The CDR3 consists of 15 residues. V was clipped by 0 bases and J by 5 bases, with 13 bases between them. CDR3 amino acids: CASSQEELGGYGYTF. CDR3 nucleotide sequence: TGCGCCAGCAGCCAAGAGGAACTCGGGGGTTATGGCTACACCTTC.

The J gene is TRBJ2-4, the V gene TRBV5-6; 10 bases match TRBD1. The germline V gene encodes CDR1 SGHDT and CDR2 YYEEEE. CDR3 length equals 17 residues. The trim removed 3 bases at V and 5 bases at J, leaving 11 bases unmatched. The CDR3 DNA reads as TGTGCCAGCAGCTCCGGGTGGGGACAGGGGCCTCAAAACATTCAGTACTTC. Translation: CASSSGWGQGPQNIQYF.

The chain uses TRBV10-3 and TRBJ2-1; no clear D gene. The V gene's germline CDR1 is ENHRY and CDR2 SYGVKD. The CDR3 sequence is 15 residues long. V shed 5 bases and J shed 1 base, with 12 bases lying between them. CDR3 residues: CAISKSSASYNEQFF. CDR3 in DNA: TGTGCCATCAGTAAAAGCAGCGCTTCCTACAATGAGCAGTTCTTC.

The CDR3 loop reads CASSLVEGTGELFF. The CDR3 nucleotides read TGTGCCAGCAGCTTAGTAGAGGGCACCGGGGAGCTGTTTTTT. This rearrangement joins TRBV7-9 to TRBJ2-2; a weak D match, TRBD2 (5 bases). Per germline, CDR1 SEHNR and CDR2 FQNEAQ (reference sequence). This CDR3 region has 14 residues. The germline V and J ends were trimmed by 1 base and 4 bases, with 7 bases remaining between them.